These T cell receptor beta chains were read from a single sample in a study of PD-1 blockade in classical Hodgkin lymphoma. TCRdb keeps only in-frame clones here, not all; method: immunoSEQ multiplex PCR. The profile shows tens of thousands of clones, approximately 90% of them singletons. Source: peripheral blood mononuclear cells (PBMCs), taken before the fourth cycle of nivolumab. The receptors here all came from a human donor with classical Hodgkin lymphoma. Both conserved end residues are part of each CDR3. D genes are given only for firm matches. The size field is filled for only some rows; it gives once, few, many or a size class.

clone_size	v_call	d_call	j_call	cdr3_aa	cdr3_nt
NA	TRBV10-3	TRBD2	TRBJ2-5	CAIRSSGEETQYF	TGTGCCATCAGGTCTAGCGGGGAAGAGACCCAGTACTTC
NA	TRBV5-4	TRBD1	TRBJ2-1	CASSTGGTGQGYNEQFF	TGTGCCAGCAGCACGGGGGGTACGGGACAGGGATACAATGAGCAGTTCTTC
few	TRBV10-2	NA	TRBJ1-5	CASSGPGIGQPQHF	TGCGCCAGCAGTGGGCCAGGGATAGGCCAGCCCCAGCATTTT
NA	TRBV27	NA	TRBJ1-1	CASGLSEAFF	TGTGCCAGCGGGCTCTCTGAAGCTTTCTTT
NA	TRBV5-6	NA	TRBJ2-1	CASSWGRGPQFF	TGTGCCAGCAGCTGGGGGCGGGGGCCCCAGTTCTTC
NA	TRBV19	NA	TRBJ1-1	CATDRGVMNTEAFF	TGTGCCACTGATCGTGGGGTCATGAACACTGAAGCTTTCTTT
NA	TRBV10-1	NA	TRBJ2-7	CASSINRDFTYEQYF	TGTGCCAGCAGTATAAACCGGGACTTTACCTACGAGCAGTACTTC
NA	TRBV7-2	TRBD1	TRBJ2-2	CASSLVQGDGPGELFF	TGTGCCAGCAGCTTAGTACAGGGGGATGGTCCCGGGGAGCTGTTTTTT
once	TRBV7-9	NA	TRBJ2-7	CASSERQGGNEQYF	TGTGCCAGCAGCGAAAGACAGGGAGGCAACGAGCAGTACTTC
NA	TRBV7-6	NA	TRBJ1-4	CASSLAGTGEKLFF	TGTGCCAGCAGCTTAGCGGGGACGGGTGAAAAACTGTTTTTT
NA	TRBV11-2	NA	TRBJ2-1	CASSVFNNEQFF	TGTGCCAGCAGCGTTTTCAACAATGAGCAGTTCTTC
NA	TRBV7-9	NA	TRBJ1-2	CASSPEGGRYTYTF	TGTGCCAGCAGCCCGGAGGGGGGACGCTATACCTACACCTTC
NA	TRBV18	NA	TRBJ1-4	CASSPGEKLFF	TGTGCCAGCTCACCGGGCGAAAAACTGTTTTTT
NA	TRBV7-3	NA	TRBJ2-3	CASTLPSEGGREDTQYF	TGTGCCAGCACCCTCCCCTCGGAGGGGGGGCGGGAAGATACGCAGTATTTT
NA	TRBV7-2	NA	TRBJ1-2	CASSLAGLGYGYTF	TGTGCCAGCAGCTTAGCGGGGTTGGGGTATGGCTACACCTTC
NA	TRBV6-4	NA	TRBJ2-7	CASSDRQHAYEQYF	TGTGCCAGCAGTGACCGACAGCACGCTTACGAGCAGTACTTC
NA	TRBV18	NA	TRBJ2-1	CASSPSGLRPFF	TGTGCCAGCTCACCATCAGGACTTCGTCCGTTCTTC
NA	TRBV30	NA	TRBJ1-5	CAWSVGPINQPQHF	TGTGCCTGGAGTGTAGGGCCAATTAATCAGCCCCAGCATTTT
NA	TRBV7-8	NA	TRBJ2-7	CASSPRWEEGEQYF	TGTGCCAGCAGCCCTCGATGGGAGGAGGGAGAGCAGTACTTC
NA	TRBV29-1	NA	TRBJ2-6	CSVSGAGANVLTF	TGCAGCGTTTCAGGGGCTGGGGCCAACGTCCTGACTTTC
NA	TRBV19	NA	TRBJ1-2	CASSDLRRGYGYTF	TGTGCCAGTAGCGACTTACGGAGGGGCTATGGCTACACCTTC
NA	TRBV19	NA	TRBJ2-7	CASSIADGGSYEQYF	TGTGCCAGTAGTATAGCCGACGGGGGCTCCTACGAGCAGTACTTC
NA	TRBV19	NA	TRBJ2-6	CASIGERTGANVLTF	TGTGCCAGTATTGGAGAAAGGACTGGGGCCAACGTCCTGACTTTC
NA	TRBV7-9	NA	TRBJ2-7	CASSLVIWTSTYEQYF	TGTGCCAGCAGCTTAGTTATCTGGACATCCACCTACGAGCAGTACTTC
NA	TRBV7-9	NA	TRBJ2-7	CASSLAVGLVPYEQYF	TGTGCCAGCAGCTTAGCGGTTGGACTGGTGCCCTACGAGCAGTACTTC
few	TRBV18	TRBD1	TRBJ1-6	CASSQTGVLSPLHF	TGTGCCAGCTCACAAACAGGGGTTCTGTCACCCCTCCACTTT
NA	TRBV15	TRBD1	TRBJ1-2	CATKPKQGTYGYTF	TGTGCCACCAAACCAAAACAGGGGACCTATGGCTACACCTTC
NA	TRBV13	NA	TRBJ2-7	CASSLGSRDRPLHEQYF	TGTGCCAGCAGCTTAGGCAGTAGGGATAGACCCCTCCACGAGCAGTACTTC
NA	TRBV25-1	NA	TRBJ1-4	CASSRLLNEKLFF	TGTGCCAGTTCTAGGCTATTGAATGAAAAACTGTTTTTT
NA	TRBV2	TRBD1	TRBJ1-5	CANSGTGDQPQHF	TGTGCCAACTCCGGGACAGGAGATCAGCCCCAGCATTTT
NA	TRBV9	NA	TRBJ1-2	CASSDGGGEGYTF	TGTGCCAGCAGCGACGGGGGTGGCGAGGGCTACACCTTC
NA	TRBV4-1	TRBD2	TRBJ2-3	CASSQEGLAGGPYTDTQYF	TGCGCCAGCAGCCAAGAAGGCCTAGCGGGGGGGCCTTACACAGATACGCAGTATTTT
NA	TRBV9	NA	TRBJ1-1	CASSPNDGYEAFF	TGTGCCAGCAGCCCCAACGACGGATATGAAGCTTTCTTT
few	TRBV19	NA	TRBJ1-1	CASSMYGITEAFF	TGTGCCAGTAGTATGTACGGTATCACTGAAGCTTTCTTT
NA	TRBV7-2	NA	TRBJ2-5	CASSFAVETQYF	TGTGCCAGCAGCTTCGCGGTGGAGACCCAGTACTTC
NA	TRBV25-1	TRBD2	TRBJ2-5	CASSPTSGGQETQYF	TGTGCCAGCAGTCCGACTAGCGGGGGCCAAGAGACCCAGTACTTC
NA	TRBV7-2	NA	TRBJ2-1	CASNLRVGEQFF	TGTGCCAGCAACCTCCGCGTGGGGGAGCAGTTCTTC
NA	TRBV6-5	NA	TRBJ1-1	CASTAAGNTEAFF	TGTGCCAGCACGGCGGCGGGGAACACTGAAGCTTTCTTT
NA	TRBV27	TRBD2	TRBJ2-5	CASTAGGGAQYF	TGTGCCAGCACCGCGGGGGGGGGTGCCCAGTACTTC
once	TRBV7-6	TRBD2	TRBJ2-5	CASSLAVGGETQYF	TGTGCCAGCAGCTTAGCGGTGGGGGGGGAGACCCAGTACTTC
NA	TRBV12-5	NA	TRBJ1-1	CASGLVLGQTNTEAFF	TGTGCTAGTGGTTTGGTTCTCGGACAGACGAACACTGAAGCTTTCTTT
NA	TRBV19	NA	TRBJ2-7	CASSHALTPTYEQYF	TGTGCCAGTAGTCATGCGTTAACTCCAACCTACGAGCAGTACTTC
once	TRBV6-4	NA	TRBJ2-2	CASSDGTNTGELFF	TGTGCCAGCAGTGACGGTACGAACACCGGGGAGCTGTTTTTT
NA	TRBV4-2	NA	TRBJ2-7	CASSQDLEEFYEQYF	TGTGCCAGCAGCCAAGATTTAGAGGAATTCTACGAGCAGTACTTC
once	TRBV27	NA	TRBJ1-1	CASSQLTGNTEAFF	TGTGCCAGCAGTCAGTTGACAGGGAACACTGAAGCTTTCTTT
once	TRBV11-3	NA	TRBJ1-1	CASSFAGGDTEAFF	TGTGCCAGCAGCTTTGCGGGAGGGGACACTGAAGCTTTCTTT
NA	TRBV4-1	NA	TRBJ2-7	CASSFKPGRYEQYF	TGCGCCAGCAGCTTTAAACCCGGGCGATACGAGCAGTACTTC
NA	TRBV19	NA	TRBJ2-7	CASSSTGSTAEQYF	TGTGCCAGTAGCTCGACAGGTTCTACGGCCGAGCAGTACTTC
NA	TRBV6-5	TRBD1	TRBJ2-1	CASSYSGTGLGNEQFF	TGTGCCAGCAGTTACTCCGGGACAGGGTTGGGCAATGAGCAGTTCTTC
NA	TRBV9	TRBD1	TRBJ1-1	CASSPRTGNTEAFF	TGTGCCAGCAGCCCCAGGACAGGGAACACTGAAGCTTTCTTT
NA	TRBV5-4	NA	TRBJ2-4	CASSQTGTHKNIQYF	TGTGCCAGCAGCCAGACAGGAACCCATAAAAACATTCAGTACTTC
NA	TRBV7-9	NA	TRBJ1-1	CASSLEVWTTMEAFF	TGTGCCAGCAGCTTAGAAGTCTGGACCACAATGGAAGCTTTCTTT
NA	TRBV7-9	NA	TRBJ2-2	CASSFLETGELFF	TGTGCCAGCAGCTTCCTAGAAACCGGGGAGCTGTTTTTT
NA	TRBV6-1	TRBD1	TRBJ1-5	CASSDTGVGQPQHF	TGTGCCAGCAGTGATACAGGGGTAGGTCAGCCCCAGCATTTT